The source of this TCR beta chain is a study of T-cell memory formation after mild COVID-19. Overall study context: TCR clusters were mostly confined to one donor each.

The junction had 3 bases not matched to a gene; V was cut back by 0 bases and J by 2 bases. Germline V CDR1 and CDR2: LGHNA, YSLEER. The CDR3 extends over 15 amino acids. TCRalpha and TCRbeta libraries used 5'RACE with constant-segment primers and UMIs. TCRdb analysed the 5' RACE reads with MiXCR anew, one entry per CDR3 protein. The sample lists about 320,000 distinct CDR3 sequences, 14% occurring once. The sample consisted of PBMCs or a T cell subset sorted from them (not recorded which). This sequence originates from a man aged 18-30 years who had mild COVID-19 (a few samples of this study predate the infection). Cell type and time point are not known. This chain uses TRBV4-3 with TRBJ1-1, with 7 bases fitting TRBD1. The CDR3 spells CASSQESGGNTEAFF. The CDR3 DNA reads TGCGCCAGCAGCCAAGAGTCAGGGGGTAACACTGAAGCTTTCTTT.